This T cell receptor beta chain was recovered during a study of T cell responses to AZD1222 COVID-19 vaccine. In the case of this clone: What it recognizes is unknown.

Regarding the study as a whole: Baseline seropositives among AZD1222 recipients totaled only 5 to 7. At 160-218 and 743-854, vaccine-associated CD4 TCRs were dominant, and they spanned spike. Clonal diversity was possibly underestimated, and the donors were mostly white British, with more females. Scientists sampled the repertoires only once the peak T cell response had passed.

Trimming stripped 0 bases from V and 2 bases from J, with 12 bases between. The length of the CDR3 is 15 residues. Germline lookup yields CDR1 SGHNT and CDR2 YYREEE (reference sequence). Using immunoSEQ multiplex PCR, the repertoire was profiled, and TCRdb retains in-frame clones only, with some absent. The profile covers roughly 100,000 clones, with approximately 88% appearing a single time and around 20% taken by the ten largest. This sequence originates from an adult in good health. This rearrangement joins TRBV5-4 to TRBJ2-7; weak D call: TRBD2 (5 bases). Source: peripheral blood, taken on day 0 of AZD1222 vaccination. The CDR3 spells CASSLGGELTYEQYF. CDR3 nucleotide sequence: TGTGCCAGCAGCTTGGGGGGAGAATTGACCTACGAGCAGTACTTC. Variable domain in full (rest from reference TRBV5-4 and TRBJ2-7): ETGVTQSPTHLIKTRGQQVTLRCSSQSGHNTVSWYQQALGQGPQFIFQYYREEENGRGNFPPRFSGLQFPNYSSELNVNALELDDSALYLCASSLGGELTYEQYFGPGTRLTVT.